These 10 T cell receptor beta chains share one sample of origin, sequenced in a study of cytomegalovirus exposure and HLA in healthy donors (dated by TCRdb to 2015 to 2018). To prepare the library, the immunoSEQ multiplex PCR assay was applied. For the multiplex PCR, a mixture combining 60 forward primers for TCR Vbeta segments and 13 reverse primers for TCR Jbeta segments was used. In TCRdb, the immuneACCESS table is reduced to in-frame sequences with V and J assigned. These tables do not hold every clone; where another copy was compared, an unresolved V gene accounts for under half, and the others remain unexplained. The sample table records over 80,000 clones; roughly four fifths of these occur just once. The ten most abundant clones make up about 4.9% of the sample. The sequencing input was PBMCs. The source of these receptors is a man in his forties in good health and CMV-seropositive.

V usage is TRBV6-1 and J usage is TRBJ1-2; D call uncertain. Trimming took 1 base from V and 4 from J, leaving 10 bases between them. CDR3 length: 14 amino acids. Germline V gene lookup returns CDR1 MNHNS and CDR2 SASEGT. The CDR3 DNA reads TGTGCCAGCAGTGAAGGGGCGCGGGGCTATGGCTACACCTTC. This translates into CASSEGARGYGYTF.

This clone was observed a single time. The CDR3 region has the DNA TGCAGCGTTGACAGGGGATGGACCGGGGAGCTGTTTTTT. Translating gives CSVDRGWTGELFF. The chain carries TRBV29-1 and TRBJ2-2; tentative D call: TRBD1 (6 bases). The germline V gene has CDR1 SQVTM and CDR2 ANQGSEA. V lost 3 bases and J 5 bases, leaving 10 bases between the germline ends. CDR3 length: 13 residues.

This chain links TRBV18 with TRBJ1-5, with D unclear. V lost 4 bases and J 7 bases, leaving 11 bases between the germline ends. The CDR3 is 13 residues long. CDR1 and CDR2 from the germline V gene are KGHSH and LQKENI. The CDR3 DNA is TGTGCCAGCTCACTTAACAGTGACCAGCCCCAGCATTTT. This encodes CASSLNSDQPQHF.

This chain links TRBV10-3 with TRBJ1-2; the D is unclear. With 1 base removed from V and 9 bases from J, the gap between germline ends came to 9 bases. CDR1 is ENHRY, CDR2 SYGVKD, per germline. CDR3 length: 12 residues. The chain's CDR3 is CAISELSRSYTF. For the CDR3, the DNA is TGTGCCATCAGTGAGTTATCCAGGAGCTACACCTTC.

V and J are TRBV10-1 and TRBJ2-7, with a weak D call TRBD1 (6 bases). CDR3 length: 14 residues. With 5 bases removed from V and 2 bases from J, the gap between germline ends came to 13 bases. CDR1 and CDR2 (germline): WNHNN, SYGVQD (reference sequence). Here the CDR3 reads CASSTGHFPYEQYF. The CDR3 DNA sequence: TGCGCCAGCAGTACGGGACACTTCCCCTACGAGCAGTACTTC.

V usage is TRBV19 and J usage is TRBJ2-1; 14 bases match TRBD2. This CDR3 comprises 18 residues. V was clipped by 6 bases and J by 8 bases; unmatched bases: 15. CDR1 is LNHDA and CDR2 is SQIVND in the germline V gene (reference sequence). This CDR3 reads CASRPGLAGDGSSYEQFF. The DNA of the CDR3 is TGTGCCAGTAGGCCGGGACTAGCGGGAGACGGTTCAAGCTATGAGCAGTTCTTC.

This chain joins TRBV7-9 and TRBJ2-5; D uncertain. Germline CDR1 reads SEHNR; CDR2 reads FQNEAQ (reference sequence). This CDR3 is 12 amino acids long. The germline V and J ends were trimmed by 5 bases and 0 bases, with 4 bases remaining between them. The CDR3 region is CASSRDQETQYF. Here the CDR3 DNA reads TGTGCCAGCAGCCGGGACCAAGAGACCCAGTACTTC.

The rearrangement links TRBV6-1 to TRBJ2-3; D possibly corresponds to TRBD2 (6 bases). Germline loops: CDR1 MNHNS, CDR2 SASEGT. Trimming cost V 1 base and J 5 bases, with 10 bases left between them. The CDR3 has 14 amino acids. The CDR3 loop is CASSEDRGGDTQYF. The CDR3 nucleotides are TGTGCCAGCAGTGAAGATAGGGGAGGAGATACGCAGTATTTT.

This clone was seen only a few times. The rearrangement uses TRBV11-2 and TRBJ1-2; no firm D call. Trimming cost V 6 bases and J 4 bases, with 15 bases left between them. The CDR3 loop spans 14 amino acids. Germline V lookup: CDR1 SGHAT, CDR2 FQNNGV. For the CDR3, the DNA is TGTGCCAGCAGGCTCGACTTCACTGGCTATGGCTACACCTTC. Protein sequence: CASRLDFTGYGYTF.

In this sample, this clone turned up once. The chain couples TRBV7-9 to TRBJ1-4; D not certain. Trimming left V 1 base short and J 8 bases short, with 11 bases between. CDR1 is SEHNR, CDR2 FQNEAQ, per germline (reference sequence). The CDR3 contains 14 residues. The CDR3 DNA is TGTGCCAGCAGCTTAGAGGAGGGCCGGGAAAAACTGTTTTTT. It yields the protein CASSLEEGREKLFF.